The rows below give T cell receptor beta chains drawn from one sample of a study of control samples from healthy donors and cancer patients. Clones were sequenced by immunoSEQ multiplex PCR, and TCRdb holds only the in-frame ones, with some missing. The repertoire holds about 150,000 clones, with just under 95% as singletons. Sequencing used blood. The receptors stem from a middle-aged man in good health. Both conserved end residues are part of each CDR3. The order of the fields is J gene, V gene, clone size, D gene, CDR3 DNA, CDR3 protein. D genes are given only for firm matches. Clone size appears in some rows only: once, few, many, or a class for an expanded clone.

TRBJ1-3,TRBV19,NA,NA,TGTGCCAGTTCGCAGGGATTAGTCGACACCATATATTTT,CASSQGLVDTIYF
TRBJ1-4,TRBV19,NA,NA,TGTGCCAGTAGTATGGGGAGCTATAATGAAAAACTGTTTTTT,CASSMGSYNEKLFF
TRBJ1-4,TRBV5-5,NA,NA,NA,CASTSGQGGKGGEKLFF
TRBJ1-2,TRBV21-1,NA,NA,TGTGCCATTCTTAGGAGGTATGGCTACACCTTC,CAILRRYGYTF
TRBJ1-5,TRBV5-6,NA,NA,TGTGCCAGCAGCTCCTTGGGGAGCAATCAGCCCCAGCATTTT,CASSSLGSNQPQHF
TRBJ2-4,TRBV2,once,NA,TGTGCCAGCATGAAGGACGGGATGAACATTCAGTACTTC,CASMKDGMNIQYF
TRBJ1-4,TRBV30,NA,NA,TGTGCCTGGAGTGTGGGAGGAAGTGAAAAACTGTTTTTT,CAWSVGGSEKLFF
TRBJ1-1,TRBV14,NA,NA,TGTGCCAGCAGCCCCGTCTACGGCACTGAAGCTTTCTTT,CASSPVYGTEAFF
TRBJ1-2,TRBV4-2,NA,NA,TGTGCCAGCAGCCCCCTGAGTCGGGGGGGAGACTATGGCTACACCTTC,CASSPLSRGGDYGYTF
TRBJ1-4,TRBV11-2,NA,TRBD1,TGTGCCAGCAGCAGGGACAGGGGGGTTAATGAAAAACTGTTTTTT,CASSRDRGVNEKLFF
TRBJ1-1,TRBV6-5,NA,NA,TGTGCCAGCAAGCTGGGAGGGGGGGGCACTGAAGCTTTCTTT,CASKLGGGGTEAFF
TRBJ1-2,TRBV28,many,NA,TGTGCCAGCGGGGCCTATGGCTACACCTTC,CASGAYGYTF
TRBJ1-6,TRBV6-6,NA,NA,TGTGCCAGCAGTTACGGTGACAGTAATTCACCCCTCCACTTT,CASSYGDSNSPLHF
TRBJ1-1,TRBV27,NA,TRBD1,TGTGCCAGCAGTTGGGGACAGGGGAAAGCTTTCTTT,CASSWGQGKAFF
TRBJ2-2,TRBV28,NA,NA,TGTGCCAGCAGTTTCAGTGGGGGCGGGGAGCTGTTTTTT,CASSFSGGGELFF
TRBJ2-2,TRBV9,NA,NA,TGTGCCAGCAGCCCGAGTGGGGGGGCGTACACCGGGGAGCTGTTTTTT,CASSPSGGAYTGELFF
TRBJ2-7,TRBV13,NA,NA,TGTGCCAGCAGCCTAGCTTCCTACGAGCAGTACTTC,CASSLASYEQYF
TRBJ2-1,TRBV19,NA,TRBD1,TGTGCCAGTATTAGGGACAGGTCGGCCCGGGAGCAGTTCTTC,CASIRDRSAREQFF
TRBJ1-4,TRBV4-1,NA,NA,TGCGCCACCCGGGACTTCGAAGTCAATGCAACTAATGAAAAACTGTTTTTT,CATRDFEVNATNEKLFF
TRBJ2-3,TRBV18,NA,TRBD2,TGTGCCAGCTCACCTAGGGTAGCGGGGGCGTCCACAGATACGCAGTATTTT,CASSPRVAGASTDTQYF
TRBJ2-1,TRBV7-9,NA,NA,TGTGCCAGCAGCTTAGTGACCCCAGGGAGCAATGAGCAGTTCTTC,CASSLVTPGSNEQFF
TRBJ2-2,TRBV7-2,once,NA,TGTGCCAGCAGCTTAGCGGTCGCAAGGACGGGGGCCGGGGAGCTGTTTTTT,CASSLAVARTGAGELFF
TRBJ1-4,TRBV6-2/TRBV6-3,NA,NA,TGTGCCAGCAGTTACCTCCGGGCTAATGGGGAAAAACTGTTTTTT,CASSYLRANGEKLFF
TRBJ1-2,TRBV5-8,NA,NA,TGTGCCAGCAGCTTTCGGGTACCGATGGGGACGATAAACTATGGCTACACCTTC,CASSFRVPMGTINYGYTF
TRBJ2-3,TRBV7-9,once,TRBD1,TGTGCCAGCAGCTTAGGGGACAGACCCACAGATACGCAGTATTTT,CASSLGDRPTDTQYF
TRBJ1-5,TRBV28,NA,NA,TGTGCCAGCAGTTTAAGGGCCGGGCCCCAGCATTTT,CASSLRAGPQHF
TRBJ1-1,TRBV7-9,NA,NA,TGTGCCAGCAGCTTAGAGCGGATGAACACTGAAGCTTTCTTT,CASSLERMNTEAFF
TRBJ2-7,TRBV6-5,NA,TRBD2,TGTGCCAGCAGTTACAGCGGGGGGGTTACCTACGAGCAGTACTTC,CASSYSGGVTYEQYF
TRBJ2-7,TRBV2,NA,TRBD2,TGTGCCAGCAGTGTACAGCGGGGGGGCTACGAGCAGTACTTC,CASSVQRGGYEQYF
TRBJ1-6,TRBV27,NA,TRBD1,TGTGCCAGCAGTTTGGGTGGGACAGGTTCACCCCTCCACTTT,CASSLGGTGSPLHF
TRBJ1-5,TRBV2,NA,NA,TGTGCCAGCAGCCCCGACACTTTCAATCAGCCCCAGCATTTT,CASSPDTFNQPQHF
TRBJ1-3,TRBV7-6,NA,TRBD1,TGTGCCAGCAGCAACAGGGGGCCTGGAAACACCATATATTTT,CASSNRGPGNTIYF
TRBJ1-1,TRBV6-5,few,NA,TGTGCCAGCAGTTACTACCGACAGCGCGGAACTGAAGCTTTCTTT,CASSYYRQRGTEAFF
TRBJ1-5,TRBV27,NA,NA,TGTGCCAGCAGGGGGGCAGGAGGAAGTCAGCCCCAGCATTTT,CASRGAGGSQPQHF
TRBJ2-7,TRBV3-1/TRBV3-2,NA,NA,TGTGCCAGCAGCCATGGTCAGATGCCCGCCTACGAGCAGTACTTC,CASSHGQMPAYEQYF
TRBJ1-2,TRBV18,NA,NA,TGTGCCAGCTCACCAGAGACTCAGAAACGAGGCTACACCTTC,CASSPETQKRGYTF
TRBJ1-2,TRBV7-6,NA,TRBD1,TGTGCCAGCAGCCAGGATGGGACAGGCTATGGCTACACCTTC,CASSQDGTGYGYTF